A single sample gave rise to the 2 T cell receptor beta chains below, sequenced in a study of CD8 T cells in ankylosing spondylitis. Study conclusions and caveats: Made up of eight highly homologous variants, a TCR beta motif appeared characteristic of ankylosing spondylitis blood.

One entry per CDR3 protein results from TCRdb running MiXCR on the 5' RACE reads. The profile shows around 890,000 distinct CDR3 sequences, over 9.5% of them singletons. Their target antigens are unknown. Sequencing was carried out using blood, either unsorted or a sorted T cell fraction (not recorded which). These receptors came from a male donor with ankylosing spondylitis.

This chain uses TRBV10-3 with TRBJ1-6; D call uncertain. This CDR3 has 15 residues. Germline V lookup: CDR1 ENHRY, CDR2 SYGVKD. Trimming cost V 2 bases and J 5 bases, with 10 bases left between them. CDR3 loop: CAISERGGDNSPLHF. The DNA for the CDR3 is TGTGCCATCAGTGAGAGAGGTGGAGATAATTCACCCCTCCACTTT.

This clonotype was picked up many times. This chain links TRBV7-2 with TRBJ1-5; TRBD1 matches 7 bases. The V gene end was trimmed by 4 bases and the J gene end by 1 base; junction bases not matched to a gene: 1. Germline V gene lookup returns CDR1 SGHTA and CDR2 FQGNSA. This CDR3 is built from 14 residues. As DNA, the CDR3 is TGTGCCAGCAGCTCACAGGGGAGCAATCAGCCCCAGCATTTT. This codes for CASSSQGSNQPQHF.